A single sample is the source of the 26 T cell receptor beta chains below, sequenced in a study of T cells after yellow fever vaccination. TCRdb itself ran the 5' RACE reads through MiXCR, one entry per CDR3 protein. The sample yields 400,000 or so distinct CDR3 sequences, 18% seen once. This specimen consisted of PBMCs, obtained before the yellow fever booster vaccination. These receptors were taken from a man younger than 35 who received the YFV17D yellow fever vaccine.

This clonotype was seen a few times. The rearrangement uses TRBV6-5 and TRBJ2-2; 9 positions agree with TRBD2. The CDR3 loop spans 15 amino acids. V gave up 8 bases and J gave up 6 bases; unmatched junction bases: 10. Germline assignment: CDR1 MNHEY and CDR2 SVGAGI. The CDR3 protein is CASRPAGGPSGELFF. CDR3 nucleotides: TGTGCCAGCCGCCCGGCGGGGGGGCCCTCCGGGGAGCTGTTTTTT.

This clonotype occurred a few times. V and J are TRBV6-5 and TRBJ2-3, with 12 bases aligning to TRBD2. V was clipped by 1 base and J by 4 bases; unmatched bases: 3. There are 16 residues in the CDR3. Germline lookup yields CDR1 MNHEY and CDR2 SVGAGI. CDR3 sequence: CASSYLPSGGADTQYF. The CDR3, as DNA: TGTGCCAGCAGTTACTTGCCTAGCGGGGGGGCAGATACGCAGTATTTT.

The rearrangement links TRBV20-1 to TRBJ2-5; no firm D call. Trimming removed 3 bases at V and 5 bases at J, with 13 bases between. This CDR3 is built from 13 residues. CDR1 DFQATT and CDR2 SNEGSKA come from the germline V gene (reference sequence). The CDR3 is CSARQASSETQYF. The CDR3 coding sequence is TGCAGTGCTAGGCAGGCTAGTAGCGAGACCCAGTACTTC.

A few counts support this clonotype. The CDR3 DNA follows: TGTGCCAGCGGAGGGGGCAACGAGCAGTACTTC. Translating it yields CASGGGNEQYF. This rearrangement joins TRBV7-9 to TRBJ2-7; a possible D gene is TRBD1 (7 bases). The CDR3 is 11 amino acids. The V gene's germline CDR1 is SEHNR and CDR2 FQNEAQ (reference sequence). V was pared by 8 bases and J by 5 bases, with 10 bases between.

This chain uses TRBV5-6 with TRBJ2-3; D is possibly TRBD1 or TRBD2 (6 bases each). The CDR3 extends over 16 amino acids. Germline V gives CDR1 SGHDT, CDR2 YYEEEE. V dropped 4 bases and J dropped 2 bases, with 17 bases sitting between them. CDR3 protein: CASSAHRDLPTDTQYF. In nucleotides, the CDR3 is TGTGCCAGCAGCGCTCACAGGGACTTACCCACAGATACGCAGTATTTT.

This clonotype was counted only a few times. The V gene is TRBV3-1, the J gene TRBJ2-5; 7 bases fit TRBD2. CDR1 is LGHDT, CDR2 YNNKEL, per germline (reference sequence). This CDR3 is built from 16 residues. Trimming at V came to 3 bases and at J to 1 base, leaving 8 bases not matched to a gene. This chain's CDR3 is CASSHFGTNTQETQYF. CDR3 nucleotide sequence: TGTGCCAGCAGCCATTTCGGGACTAACACCCAAGAGACCCAGTACTTC.

This clonotype turned up a few times. The V call is TRBV7-2, the J call TRBJ2-7, with D possibly TRBD2 on 6 matching bases. Trimming took off 1 base at V and 7 bases at J, with 11 bases between the two ends. The germline gives CDR1 SGHTA, CDR2 FQGNSA. The CDR3 consists of 13 residues. The CDR3 DNA reads TGTGCCAGCAGCTTAGACAGTCGGGGGGAGCAGTACGTC. Translated: CASSLDSRGEQYV.

This chain connects TRBV7-3 to TRBJ2-3, with 8 bases matching TRBD2. The CDR3 length is 15 residues. After removal of 5 bases from V and 6 bases from J, the junction contained 10 bases not matched to a gene. Germline V gene lookup returns CDR1 SGHTA and CDR2 FQGTGA. The CDR3 nucleotides are TGTGCCAGCAGCCGGGGGGGCGGACAAGGGGATACGCAGTATTTT. It encodes CASSRGGGQGDTQYF.

The chain has TRBV9 and TRBJ2-5; 13 bases align to TRBD2. V lost 3 bases and J lost 5; bases outside the gene matches: 7. This CDR3 contains 16 residues. Germline V gives CDR1 SGDLS, CDR2 YYNGEE. The CDR3 loop is CASSGTSGGVRETQYF. As DNA, the CDR3 is TGTGCCAGCAGCGGGACTAGCGGGGGCGTCAGGGAGACCCAGTACTTC. Supplemented by reference TRBV9 and TRBJ2-5, the full variable domain reads DSGVTQTPKHLITATGQRVTLRCSPRSGDLSVYWYQQSLDQGLQFLIQYYNGEERAKGNILERFSAQQFPDLHSELNLSSLELGDSALYFCASSGTSGGVRETQYFGPGTRLLVL.

This clonotype was picked up a small number of times. The chain uses TRBV3-1 and TRBJ2-5, with no clear D. Trimming cost V 0 bases and J 12 bases, with 20 bases left between them. Germline lookup yields CDR1 LGHDT and CDR2 YNNKEL (reference sequence). This CDR3 has 15 amino acids. The CDR3 DNA reads TGTGCCAGCAGCCAAGATACAACTAAGGCCCGGTGGAAGTACTTC. Amino acid sequence: CASSQDTTKARWKYF.

The CDR3 DNA follows: TGCGCCAGCAGCTTCACAGGGGACCTCTCCTACGAGCAGTACTTC. This sequence encodes CASSFTGDLSYEQYF. This chain links TRBV5-1 with TRBJ2-7; TRBD1 matches at 7 bases. CDR3 length: 15 residues. Looked up from germline, CDR1 is SGHRS and CDR2 is YFSETQ. The junction had 5 bases not matched to a gene; V was cut back by 2 bases and J by 0 bases.

The gene calls are TRBV7-9 and TRBJ2-5, with D unclear. The germline CDR1 and CDR2 sequences are SEHNR and FQNEAQ (reference sequence). The CDR3 spans 11 residues. V was clipped by 5 bases and J by 4 bases, with 5 bases between them. Here the CDR3 reads CASSETETQYF. CDR3 bases: TGTGCCAGCAGCGAGACAGAGACCCAGTACTTC.

In DNA, the CDR3 is TGTGCCAGCAGCTTAGCCCGCCGGGCGGGGAACACCGGGGAGCTGTTTTTT. Translating gives CASSLARRAGNTGELFF. The chain has TRBV11-2 and TRBJ2-2; possible D gene TRBD2, 5 bases. CDR3 length: 17 residues. Trimming cost V 1 base and J 1 base, with 13 bases left between them. The germline CDR1 and CDR2 sequences are SGHAT and FQNNGV.

The J gene is TRBJ1-1, the V gene TRBV7-9; weak D call: TRBD1 (6 bases). The V and J ends lost 5 bases and 4 bases respectively, with 14 bases between them. Looked up from germline, CDR1 is SEHNR and CDR2 is FQNEAQ (reference sequence). The CDR3 extends over 14 amino acids. CDR3 DNA sequence: TGTGCCAGCAGCCAACAGGGCGGTGGCACTGAAGCTTTCTTT. It encodes CASSQQGGGTEAFF.

The rearrangement links TRBV7-2 to TRBJ2-2, with no clear D. Germline V gene sequence: CDR1 SGHTA, CDR2 FQGNSA. V shed 1 base and J shed 2 bases, with 8 bases lying between them. The CDR3 is 15 residues long. The CDR3: CASSLVHGNTGELFF. The CDR3 DNA reads as TGTGCCAGCAGCTTAGTTCACGGTAACACCGGGGAGCTGTTTTTT. The variable domain in full, with the rest retrieved from reference TRBV7-2 and TRBJ2-2, is GAGVSQSPSNKVTEKGKDVELRCDPISGHTALYWYRQSLGQGLEFLIYFQGNSAPDKSGLPSDRFSAERTGGSVSTLTIQRTQQEDSAVYLCASSLVHGNTGELFFGEGSRLTVL.

The V call is TRBV3-1, the J call TRBJ2-1; 7 bases match TRBD2. Germline values: CDR1 LGHDT, CDR2 YNNKEL (reference sequence). Germline trimming cut 1 base from V and 7 bases from J; bases unmatched to any gene: 7. This CDR3 region has 15 residues. The CDR3 sequence is CASSQVVGAGNEQFF. The CDR3 DNA is TGTGCCAGCAGCCAAGTGGTCGGAGCGGGGAATGAGCAGTTCTTC.

V gene TRBV27 combines with J gene TRBJ2-7; D remains unclear. CDR3 size: 12 residues. Germline loops: CDR1 MNHEY, CDR2 SMNVEV (reference sequence). V was cut by 2 bases and J by 3 bases, with 5 bases left in between. In DNA form, the CDR3 reads TGTGCCAGCAGTTTAGTCTGCTACGAGCAGTACGTC. Protein sequence: CASSLVCYEQYV.

This clonotype was counted only a few times. The rearrangement links TRBV11-3 to TRBJ2-1, with 12 bases that match TRBD1. J lost 8 bases, V lost 5 bases, and 13 bases had no gene match. The CDR3 has 17 residues. From germline, CDR1 is SGHNT and CDR2 YENEEA. The CDR3 DNA is TGTGCCAGCAGCCGCGGGGCCGGGACAGGGGGCCAAGATGAGCAGTTCTTC. It codes for CASSRGAGTGGQDEQFF.

This clonotype was seen a handful of times. The CDR3 nucleotides are TGTGCCAGCAGCCAAAGAGGCAGCAACTATGGCTACACCTTC. Amino acids: CASSQRGSNYGYTF. The V call is TRBV4-2, the J call TRBJ1-2; D not resolved. The CDR3 sequence is 14 residues long. The germline V gene has CDR1 LGHNA and CDR2 YNFKEQ. V gave up 2 bases and J gave up 2 bases, with 9 bases separating them.

This rearrangement joins TRBV6-2 or TRBV6-3 to TRBJ2-3; D may be TRBD2 (6 bases). CDR3 size: 14 residues. Germline lookup yields CDR1 MNHEY and CDR2 SVGEGT. Deletions cut 7 bases from V and 0 bases from J, with 11 bases between. This CDR3 is CASILRGSTDTQYF. CDR3 nucleotides: TGTGCCAGCATTCTTCGGGGGAGCACAGATACGCAGTATTTT.

In its sample, this clonotype was seen a few times. The V gene is TRBV28, the J gene TRBJ2-5; the match to TRBD2 covers 11 bases. The V gene end was trimmed by 6 bases and the J gene end by 0 bases; junction bases not matched to a gene: 6. CDR3 length equals 16 residues. CDR1 is MDHEN, CDR2 SYDVKM, per germline. CDR3 amino acids: CASRRGLAVNQETQYF. CDR3 sequence (DNA): TGTGCCAGCAGGAGGGGACTAGCGGTGAACCAAGAGACCCAGTACTTC.

This clonotype appeared many times. The V and J genes are TRBV29-1 and TRBJ2-2, with TRBD1 matching over 8 bases. The CDR3 sequence is 13 residues long. J lost 6 bases, V lost 5 bases, and 5 bases had no gene match. Germline V CDR1 and CDR2: SQVTM, ANQGSEA. CDR3 DNA sequence: TGCAGCGTTTCTACAGGGGGAGCCGGGGAGCTGTTTTTT. Protein sequence: CSVSTGGAGELFF.

The chain joins TRBV5-1 to TRBJ1-1; a weak D match, TRBD1 (5 bases). The germline gives CDR1 SGHRS, CDR2 YFSETQ. The CDR3 contains 14 residues. Trimming cost V 0 bases and J 11 bases, with 17 bases left between them. The CDR3 sequence is CASSLATAPDVAFF. CDR3 in DNA: TGCGCCAGCAGCTTGGCGACAGCACCCGACGTGGCTTTCTTT.

Only a few counts were recorded for this clonotype. The junction departs from the called germline gene at one end, perhaps through a read error. V is TRBV6-5 and J is TRBJ2-2; no firm D call. CDR1 is MNHEY, CDR2 SVGAGI, per germline. The CDR3 length is 11 residues. CDR3 sequence (DNA): TGTGCCAGTTCGAACGCCGGGGAGCTGTTTTTT. Translation: CASSNAGELFF.

This clonotype showed up just a few times. The chain recombines TRBV12-3 or TRBV12-4 with TRBJ2-4; 8 nucleotides agree with TRBD1. V gave up 0 bases and J gave up 2 bases; unmatched junction bases: 3. This CDR3 comprises 16 residues. In DNA, the CDR3 is TGTGCCAGCAGTTTAGCGCAGGGGGCAACCAAAAACATTCAGTACTTC. It codes for CASSLAQGATKNIQYF.

V usage is TRBV5-6 and J usage is TRBJ2-5; 12 nucleotides match TRBD2. This CDR3 spans 19 amino acids. Germline assignment: CDR1 SGHDT and CDR2 YYEEEE. The V and J ends lost 2 bases and 1 base, in that order; junction bases with no gene match: 12. CDR3 sequence reads: CASSFLGLAGSEGQETQYF. The CDR3 DNA reads as TGTGCCAGCAGCTTCCTGGGACTAGCGGGCAGTGAGGGCCAAGAGACCCAGTACTTC.